The source of this T cell receptor (beta chain) is a study of cytomegalovirus exposure and HLA in healthy donors. About the study: The same platform was used for the 100 to 150 validation repertoires and the 500 to 700 first-cohort repertoires, a later analysis reported.

The V gene's germline CDR1 is MNHEY and CDR2 SVGAGI. This CDR3 is 15 amino acids long. V was trimmed by 2 bases and J by 2 bases, leaving 9 bases between them. Only in-frame clones appear in the TCRdb table, and some are missing; sequencing was by immunoSEQ multiplex PCR. The repertoire holds a few hundred thousand clones, with 70% to 90% as singletons. The sequenced sample consisted of PBMCs. J is TRBJ2-2 and V is TRBV6-5, with D possibly being TRBD1 (5 bases). This sequence originates from a man aged 25-40 years in good health and CMV-seronegative. The CDR3 reads CASSYRQGNTGELFF. The CDR3 coding sequence is TGTGCCAGCAGTTACCGGCAGGGAAACACCGGGGAGCTGTTTTTT.